These T cell receptor beta chains were read from a single sample in a study of STAT5B mutations in CD4+ large granular lymphocyte leukemia. The table came from immunoSEQ multiplex PCR; TCRdb's copy has only in-frame clones and leaves some out. The sample lists 30,000 to 40,000 clones, approximately 89% occurring once. Material: CD4+ T cells from blood buffy coats. The receptors derive from a human donor in good health. Each CDR3 is given with its conserved first and last residue. The order of the fields is clone size, J gene, V gene, D gene, CDR3 protein, CDR3 DNA. A D gene is named only where the DNA matches it firmly. Size values are once, few and many counts, or a class for expanded clones, and some rows have none.

clone size: few; J gene: TRBJ1-2; V gene: TRBV2; D gene: NA; CDR3 protein: CASSEDNYGYTF; CDR3 DNA: TGTGCCAGCAGTGAGGATAACTATGGCTACACCTTC
clone size: NA; J gene: TRBJ2-1; V gene: TRBV9; D gene: TRBD2; CDR3 protein: CASSPHTTSGGYNEQFF; CDR3 DNA: TGTGCCAGCAGCCCCCACACCACTAGCGGGGGGTACAATGAGCAGTTCTTC
clone size: NA; J gene: TRBJ2-3; V gene: TRBV19; D gene: TRBD2; CDR3 protein: CASSHQRGGTDTQYF; CDR3 DNA: TGTGCCAGTAGTCACCAGCGGGGTGGCACAGATACGCAGTATTTT
clone size: NA; J gene: TRBJ1-5; V gene: TRBV7-3; D gene: NA; CDR3 protein: CASSPGPAQPQHF; CDR3 DNA: TGTGCCAGCAGCCCCGGGCCGGCTCAGCCCCAGCATTTT
clone size: NA; J gene: TRBJ2-3; V gene: TRBV5-1; D gene: NA; CDR3 protein: CASSTGTLTDTQYF; CDR3 DNA: TGCGCCAGCAGCACCGGGACACTCACAGATACGCAGTATTTT
clone size: NA; J gene: TRBJ2-5; V gene: TRBV1; D gene: NA; CDR3 protein: CTSSQDLRLRGLLQYF; CDR3 DNA: TGCACCAGCAGCCAAGATCTGCGCCTTAGGGGCCTCCTGCAGTACTTC
clone size: NA; J gene: TRBJ2-5; V gene: TRBV5-4; D gene: TRBD1; CDR3 protein: CASSGDRERETQYF; CDR3 DNA: TGTGCCAGCAGCGGGGACAGGGAAAGGGAGACCCAGTACTTC
clone size: NA; J gene: TRBJ1-1; V gene: TRBV2; D gene: NA; CDR3 protein: CASNEGQSLRAFF; CDR3 DNA: TGTGCCAGCAATGAAGGACAGTCTTTAAGAGCTTTCTTT
clone size: few; J gene: TRBJ1-1; V gene: TRBV19; D gene: NA; CDR3 protein: CASSIPLDWRSQNTEAFF; CDR3 DNA: TGTGCCAGTAGTATCCCCCTCGACTGGCGGTCCCAGAACACTGAAGCTTTCTTT
clone size: NA; J gene: TRBJ2-7; V gene: TRBV4-3; D gene: NA; CDR3 protein: CASSQTSGSYEQYF; CDR3 DNA: TGCGCCAGCAGCCAAACTTCAGGGTCCTACGAGCAGTACTTC
clone size: NA; J gene: TRBJ1-3; V gene: TRBV27; D gene: NA; CDR3 protein: CASSQTPISGNTIYF; CDR3 DNA: TGTGCCAGCAGTCAGACACCAATCTCTGGAAACACCATATATTTT
clone size: NA; J gene: TRBJ2-3; V gene: TRBV7-6; D gene: NA; CDR3 protein: CASSLGQGSDTQYF; CDR3 DNA: TGTGCCAGCAGCTTAGGTCAAGGAAGTGATACGCAGTATTTT
clone size: NA; J gene: TRBJ1-2; V gene: TRBV5-1; D gene: NA; CDR3 protein: CASSLVRSLGGSLGYTF; CDR3 DNA: TGCGCCAGCAGCTTGGTACGGTCATTAGGGGGATCATTGGGCTACACCTTC
clone size: NA; J gene: TRBJ2-7; V gene: TRBV30; D gene: TRBD2; CDR3 protein: CASRGGSGRAEEQYF; CDR3 DNA: TGTGCCTCGAGAGGGGGAAGCGGGAGGGCCGAAGAGCAGTACTTC
clone size: NA; J gene: TRBJ2-1; V gene: TRBV29-1; D gene: NA; CDR3 protein: CSVEVTGGGEQFF; CDR3 DNA: TGCAGCGTTGAAGTGACAGGAGGGGGTGAGCAGTTCTTC
clone size: NA; J gene: TRBJ2-3; V gene: TRBV10-3; D gene: NA; CDR3 protein: CAIIRRVTRVWQYF; CDR3 DNA: TGTGCCATCATAAGGCGCGTCACGAGGGTATGGCAGTATTTT
clone size: NA; J gene: TRBJ2-6; V gene: TRBV5-1; D gene: TRBD2; CDR3 protein: CASSLPLRGRAKGANVLTF; CDR3 DNA: TGCGCCAGCAGCCTACCACTCCGCGGGAGGGCCAAAGGGGCCAACGTCCTGACTTTC
clone size: NA; J gene: TRBJ1-1; V gene: TRBV6-5; D gene: NA; CDR3 protein: CASSLPPTGNTEAFF; CDR3 DNA: TGTGCCAGCAGTTTACCGCCGACAGGTAACACTGAAGCTTTCTTT
clone size: NA; J gene: TRBJ1-2; V gene: TRBV5-1; D gene: NA; CDR3 protein: CASSSAREAKTF; CDR3 DNA: TGCGCCAGCAGCTCGGCCAGGGAGGCAAAAACCTTC
clone size: NA; J gene: TRBJ1-2; V gene: TRBV11-2; D gene: NA; CDR3 protein: CASSLEESGAYGYTF; CDR3 DNA: TGTGCCAGCAGCTTAGAGGAATCGGGGGCGTATGGCTACACCTTC
clone size: NA; J gene: TRBJ1-4; V gene: TRBV10-1; D gene: NA; CDR3 protein: CASSESGGNEKLFF; CDR3 DNA: TGCGCCAGCAGTGAGTCGGGGGGTAATGAAAAACTGTTTTTT
clone size: NA; J gene: TRBJ1-1; V gene: TRBV5-6; D gene: NA; CDR3 protein: CASSFLTNTEAFF; CDR3 DNA: TGTGCCAGCAGCTTTTTGACGAACACTGAAGCTTTCTTT
clone size: NA; J gene: TRBJ2-2; V gene: TRBV7-2; D gene: NA; CDR3 protein: CASSYLAAGGNTGELFF; CDR3 DNA: TGTGCCAGCAGCTATCTAGCCGCCGGGGGGAACACCGGGGAGCTGTTTTTT
clone size: few; J gene: TRBJ2-7; V gene: TRBV9; D gene: TRBD2; CDR3 protein: CASSVAPGLVVSEQYF; CDR3 DNA: TGTGCCAGCAGCGTAGCGCCGGGACTAGTAGTCTCCGAGCAGTACTTC
clone size: once; J gene: TRBJ2-1; V gene: TRBV7-3; D gene: TRBD2; CDR3 protein: CASSLAGTSVYNEQFF; CDR3 DNA: TGTGCCAGCAGCTTAGCCGGGACTAGCGTGTATAATGAGCAGTTCTTC
clone size: NA; J gene: TRBJ2-2; V gene: TRBV10-3; D gene: NA; CDR3 protein: CAIRGRQDTGELFF; CDR3 DNA: TGTGCCATCCGGGGCAGACAGGACACCGGGGAGCTGTTTTTT
clone size: NA; J gene: TRBJ1-2; V gene: TRBV9; D gene: NA; CDR3 protein: CASSVSGIGADYGYTF; CDR3 DNA: TGTGCCAGCAGCGTTAGCGGTATTGGGGCTGACTATGGCTACACCTTC
clone size: once; J gene: TRBJ2-7; V gene: TRBV7-9; D gene: TRBD2; CDR3 protein: CASSSARVAGGGDEQYF; CDR3 DNA: TGTGCCAGCAGCTCCGCCCGCGTAGCGGGAGGAGGTGACGAGCAGTACTTC
clone size: NA; J gene: TRBJ1-2; V gene: TRBV2; D gene: NA; CDR3 protein: CASSEAGLSGYTF; CDR3 DNA: TGTGCCAGCAGTGAAGCGGGACTCAGTGGCTACACCTTC
clone size: NA; J gene: TRBJ2-7; V gene: TRBV11-3; D gene: TRBD2; CDR3 protein: CASSAGLAGSYEQYF; CDR3 DNA: TGTGCCAGCAGCGCCGGACTAGCGGGTTCCTACGAGCAGTACTTC
clone size: NA; J gene: TRBJ2-3; V gene: TRBV4-1; D gene: TRBD2; CDR3 protein: CASSQGRGSTDTQYF; CDR3 DNA: TGCGCCAGCAGCCAAGGGCGGGGGTCCACAGATACGCAGTATTTT
clone size: NA; J gene: TRBJ1-1; V gene: TRBV11-3; D gene: NA; CDR3 protein: CASSLRAGPEAFF; CDR3 DNA: TGTGCCAGCAGCTTAAGGGCAGGGCCTGAAGCTTTCTTT
clone size: NA; J gene: TRBJ1-1; V gene: TRBV7-2; D gene: NA; CDR3 protein: CASSPGRLNTEAFF; CDR3 DNA: TGTGCCAGCAGCCCGGGACGATTGAACACTGAAGCTTTCTTT
clone size: NA; J gene: TRBJ2-3; V gene: TRBV19; D gene: NA; CDR3 protein: CASSISGDGTDTQYF; CDR3 DNA: TGTGCCAGTAGTATATCTGGGGACGGCACGGATACGCAGTATTTT
clone size: few; J gene: TRBJ1-2; V gene: TRBV7-9; D gene: NA; CDR3 protein: CASSLAGTNYGYTF; CDR3 DNA: TGTGCCAGCAGCCTTGCCGGGACTAACTATGGCTACACCTTC
clone size: once; J gene: TRBJ1-3; V gene: TRBV5-1; D gene: NA; CDR3 protein: CASSEGPGNTIYF; CDR3 DNA: TGCGCCAGCAGCGAAGGACCTGGAAACACCATATATTTT
clone size: NA; J gene: TRBJ2-3; V gene: TRBV5-6; D gene: NA; CDR3 protein: CASSLLDPGRTDTQYF; CDR3 DNA: TGTGCCAGCAGCTTGTTAGATCCGGGACGCACAGATACGCAGTATTTT
clone size: once; J gene: TRBJ2-6; V gene: TRBV7-2; D gene: NA; CDR3 protein: CATEKGVLISGANVLTF; CDR3 DNA: TGTGCCACCGAAAAGGGGGTTCTTATCTCTGGGGCCAACGTCCTGACTTTC
clone size: NA; J gene: TRBJ2-7; V gene: TRBV18; D gene: NA; CDR3 protein: CASSPSDAYEQYF; CDR3 DNA: TGTGCCAGCTCACCTTCGGACGCCTACGAGCAGTACTTC
clone size: NA; J gene: TRBJ1-1; V gene: TRBV10-1; D gene: TRBD1; CDR3 protein: CASSTGGTTEAFF; CDR3 DNA: TGCGCCAGCAGTACAGGGGGAACCACTGAAGCTTTCTTT
clone size: NA; J gene: TRBJ2-7; V gene: TRBV7-2; D gene: TRBD1; CDR3 protein: CASSFRLTGNREQYF; CDR3 DNA: TGTGCCAGCAGCTTCCGACTGACAGGGAACCGCGAGCAGTACTTC
clone size: NA; J gene: TRBJ2-3; V gene: TRBV7-8; D gene: NA; CDR3 protein: CASRLTSDTQYF; CDR3 DNA: TGTGCCAGCAGATTAACCTCCGATACGCAGTATTTT
clone size: NA; J gene: TRBJ2-5; V gene: TRBV5-1; D gene: NA; CDR3 protein: CASRRGGEETQYF; CDR3 DNA: TGCGCCAGCAGAAGGGGGGGGGAAGAGACCCAGTACTTC
clone size: NA; J gene: TRBJ2-4; V gene: TRBV11-2; D gene: NA; CDR3 protein: CASSPLSRDIQYF; CDR3 DNA: TGTGCCAGCAGCCCACTAAGTCGGGACATTCAGTACTTC
clone size: NA; J gene: TRBJ2-1; V gene: TRBV7-2; D gene: TRBD1; CDR3 protein: CASNGGTGGFNEQFF; CDR3 DNA: TGTGCCAGCAACGGTGGGACAGGGGGCTTCAATGAGCAGTTCTTC
clone size: NA; J gene: TRBJ2-5; V gene: TRBV9; D gene: TRBD2; CDR3 protein: CASSADVAGGETQYF; CDR3 DNA: TGTGCCAGCAGCGCCGACGTAGCGGGAGGAGAGACCCAGTACTTC
clone size: NA; J gene: TRBJ2-1; V gene: TRBV19; D gene: TRBD2; CDR3 protein: CASSIGAGGISYNEQFF; CDR3 DNA: TGTGCCAGTAGTATAGGAGCGGGAGGGATTTCCTACAATGAGCAGTTCTTC
clone size: few; J gene: TRBJ1-5; V gene: TRBV27; D gene: NA; CDR3 protein: CASSLEGYSNQPQHF; CDR3 DNA: TGTGCCAGCAGTTTGGAAGGTTATAGCAATCAGCCCCAGCATTTT
clone size: NA; J gene: TRBJ1-2; V gene: TRBV6-6; D gene: NA; CDR3 protein: CASGHGGTNGYTF; CDR3 DNA: TGTGCCAGCGGGCATGGGGGAACTAACGGCTACACCTTC
clone size: NA; J gene: TRBJ2-3; V gene: TRBV11-2; D gene: TRBD2; CDR3 protein: CASSHTSGGSYTQYF; CDR3 DNA: TGTGCCAGCAGCCATACTAGCGGGGGGTCGTATACGCAGTATTTT
clone size: NA; J gene: TRBJ2-7; V gene: TRBV27; D gene: TRBD2; CDR3 protein: CASRLKTAGGYEQYF; CDR3 DNA: TGTGCCAGCAGGCTCAAGACGGCGGGGGGCTACGAGCAGTACTTC
clone size: NA; J gene: TRBJ2-7; V gene: TRBV7-2; D gene: TRBD2; CDR3 protein: CASSLAGRAGEQYF; CDR3 DNA: TGTGCCAGCAGCTTAGCCGGGAGGGCGGGGGAGCAGTACTTC
clone size: NA; J gene: TRBJ2-2; V gene: TRBV7-9; D gene: NA; CDR3 protein: CASSYLDLTAGELFF; CDR3 DNA: TGTGCCAGCAGCTACCTTGACTTGACTGCCGGGGAGCTGTTTTTT
clone size: NA; J gene: TRBJ2-7; V gene: TRBV13; D gene: NA; CDR3 protein: CASSPEGLGARPYEQYF; CDR3 DNA: TGTGCCAGCAGCCCTGAAGGGCTGGGGGCTCGGCCCTACGAGCAGTACTTC
clone size: few; J gene: TRBJ2-3; V gene: TRBV7-2; D gene: NA; CDR3 protein: CASSPGLTSTDTQYF; CDR3 DNA: TGTGCCAGCAGCCCTGGACTAACTAGCACAGATACGCAGTATTTT